The rows below give T cell receptor beta chains drawn from one sample of a study of blood T cell repertoires in COVID-19. Produced via immunoSEQ multiplex PCR; TCRdb's table is partial and in-frame only. The profile covers around 350,000 clones, with approximately 86% appearing a single time and about 3% taken by the ten largest. Source material: peripheral blood. These receptors all come from a human donor in a cohort sampled during active COVID-19. Both conserved end residues are part of each CDR3. The D gene is left open where the match is weak. Not all rows give a size; the values are once, few, many and, for expanded clones, a class.

TRBV30	TRBJ2-1	.	.	CAWNFGAQGSNEQFF	TGTGCCTGGAACTTCGGCGCGCAGGGAAGCAATGAGCAGTTCTTC
TRBV14	TRBJ1-2	.	TRBD1	CASSSQDRDPYGYTF	TGTGCCAGCAGCTCTCAGGACAGGGACCCCTATGGCTACACCTTC
TRBV6-5	TRBJ1-1	.	.	CASLNRAHTEAFF	TGTGCCAGCCTTAACAGGGCTCACACTGAAGCTTTCTTT
TRBV28	TRBJ2-1	.	TRBD1	CATCNTGTGDYNEQFF	TGTGCCACCTGTAATACCGGGACAGGGGATTACAATGAGCAGTTCTTC
TRBV6-5	TRBJ2-5	.	TRBD1	CASSYFGQGGETQYF	TGTGCCAGCAGTTACTTTGGACAGGGTGGGGAGACCCAGTACTTC
TRBV7-8	TRBJ2-1	.	TRBD1	CASSLAGQSSYNEQFF	TGTGCCAGCAGCTTAGCGGGACAGAGCTCCTACAATGAGCAGTTCTTC
TRBV30	TRBJ2-3	.	.	CAWSDPGVTDTQYF	TGTGCCTGGAGCGATCCCGGGGTCACAGATACGCAGTATTTT
TRBV2	TRBJ2-2	.	TRBD1	CASDRGRTGELFF	TGTGCCAGTGACAGGGGGCGTACCGGGGAGCTGTTTTTT
TRBV7-2	TRBJ1-4	.	.	CASSLPGGWEKLFF	TGTGCCAGCAGCTTGCCCGGGGGGTGGGAAAAACTGTTTTTT
TRBV2	TRBJ2-2	.	.	CASSEGRNTGELFF	TGTGCCAGCAGCGAAGGGAGAAACACCGGGGAGCTGTTTTTT
TRBV7-2	TRBJ1-1	.	.	CASSFGANTEAFF	TGTGCCAGCAGCTTTGGGGCCAACACTGAAGCTTTCTTT
TRBV7-2	TRBJ1-4	few	TRBD1	CASSLEDRAGEKLFF	TGTGCCAGCAGCTTAGAGGACAGGGCGGGTGAAAAACTGTTTTTT
TRBV4-2	TRBJ2-7	.	TRBD2	CASSQDISGGFFYEQYF	TGTGCCAGCAGCCAAGACATTAGCGGGGGGTTCTTCTACGAGCAGTACTTC
TRBV4-1	TRBJ2-5	.	TRBD1	CASSSSGQRQETQYF	TGCGCCAGCAGCTCTTCGGGACAGCGTCAAGAGACCCAGTACTTC
TRBV7-9	TRBJ2-3	.	TRBD2	CASSLERGGQDTQYF	TGTGCCAGCAGCTTAGAACGGGGGGGCCAAGATACGCAGTATTTT
TRBV6-6	TRBJ1-3	.	.	CASVGGITSGNTIYF	TGTGCCAGCGTTGGAGGAATTACCTCTGGAAACACCATATATTTT
TRBV7-6	TRBJ2-1	.	TRBD2	CASSTGLAGVAYNEQFF	TGTGCCAGCAGCACCGGACTAGCGGGAGTGGCCTACAATGAGCAGTTCTTC
TRBV19	TRBJ1-2	.	.	CASSMDSLLDGYTF	TGTGCCAGTAGTATGGACTCTCTCCTGGATGGCTACACCTTC
TRBV7-9	TRBJ1-1	.	TRBD1	CASSSTGGEAFF	TGTGCCAGCAGCTCAACAGGGGGCGAAGCTTTCTTT
TRBV5-4	TRBJ2-3	.	.	CASSLEGEPTDTQYF	TGTGCCAGCAGCTTGGAGGGAGAACCAACAGATACGCAGTATTTT
TRBV27	TRBJ2-1	.	TRBD1	CASITRDSSYNEQFF	TGTGCCAGCATCACCCGGGACAGCTCCTACAATGAGCAGTTCTTC
TRBV3-1/TRBV3-2	TRBJ2-5	.	.	CASSQDVSSGETQYF	TGTGCCAGCAGCCAAGATGTTTCGAGTGGAGAGACCCAGTACTTC
TRBV11-2	TRBJ1-6	.	TRBD1	CASSYRGITYNSPLHF	TGTGCCAGCAGCTACAGGGGAATCACCTATAATTCACCCCTCCACTTT
TRBV6-5	TRBJ2-1	.	TRBD2	CASSLAGGDNEQFF	TGTGCCAGCAGTCTAGCGGGGGGCGACAATGAGCAGTTCTTC
TRBV7-2	TRBJ2-7	.	.	CASRQVKGEQYF	TGTGCCTCCCGACAGGTAAAGGGCGAGCAGTACTTC
TRBV10-3	TRBJ2-7	many	.	CAISLQGPYEQYF	TGTGCCATCAGTCTCCAGGGGCCCTACGAGCAGTACTTC
TRBV18	TRBJ2-2	.	.	CASSQRAGNTGELFF	TGTGCCAGCTCACAACGGGCGGGGAACACCGGGGAGCTGTTTTTT
TRBV11-2	TRBJ2-2	.	.	CASSSPRGRGELFF	TGTGCCAGCAGCTCTCCCAGGGGTCGCGGGGAGCTGTTTTTT
TRBV6-4	TRBJ2-2	.	.	CASSGQDDTGELFF	TGTGCCAGCAGTGGACAGGACGACACCGGGGAGCTGTTTTTT
TRBV10-1	TRBJ2-7	.	.	CASHRPTWVLATYEQYF	TGCGCCAGCCATCGTCCGACTTGGGTCTTGGCCACCTACGAGCAGTACTTC
TRBV12-3/TRBV12-4	TRBJ2-3	.	TRBD2	CASSLVLAGQQYF	TGTGCCAGCAGTTTAGTGTTAGCGGGGCAGCAGTATTTT
TRBV28	TRBJ2-3	.	.	CASSPGLLPDTQYF	TGTGCCAGCAGCCCGGGACTTCTTCCAGATACGCAGTATTTT
TRBV14	TRBJ1-1	.	TRBD1	CASSLRQGWNTEAFF	TGTGCCAGCAGCCTTCGACAGGGGTGGAACACTGAAGCTTTCTTT